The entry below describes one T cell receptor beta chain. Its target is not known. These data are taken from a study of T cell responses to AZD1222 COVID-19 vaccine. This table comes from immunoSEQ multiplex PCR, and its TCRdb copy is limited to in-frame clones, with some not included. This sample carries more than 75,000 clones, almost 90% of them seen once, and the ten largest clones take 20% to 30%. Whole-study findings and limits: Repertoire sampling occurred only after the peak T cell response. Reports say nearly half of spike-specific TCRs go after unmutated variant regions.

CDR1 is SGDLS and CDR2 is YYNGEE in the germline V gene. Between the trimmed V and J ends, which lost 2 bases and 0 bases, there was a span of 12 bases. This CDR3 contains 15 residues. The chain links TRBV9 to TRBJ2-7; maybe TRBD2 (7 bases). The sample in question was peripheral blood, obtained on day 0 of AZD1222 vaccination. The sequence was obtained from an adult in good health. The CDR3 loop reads CASSVRGDTSYEQYF. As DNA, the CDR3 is TGTGCCAGCAGCGTCCGGGGGGACACCTCCTACGAGCAGTACTTC.